This T cell receptor (beta chain) is from a study of shared clonotypes between healthy human individuals. Overall study findings and caveats: Expectations were that clonotype sharing among donors would be affected by sequencing depth.

Original processing methods: Filtering was not the same, since immunoSEQ gave junction-only sequences without quality scores. Sequenced by immunoSEQ multiplex PCR; TCRdb stores in-frame clones only, minus some. For V, J and clone size, that table is used; D and trimming come from the DNA. The repertoire holds about 2.4 million clones, 90% to 95% seen once, with 0.13% to 0.15% in the top ten. J gave up 4 bases and V 5 bases, and 6 bases lay outside the gene matches. The CDR3 runs 16 residues. Germline CDR1 SGHDT, CDR2 YYEEEE. As to this clone: Its matching antigen is unknown.

This TCR was sampled from a man aged 18 to 29 in good health. The specimen was naive CD4+ T cells sorted from blood. Subset reported: CD45RA+ positively selected. The chain uses TRBV5-6 and TRBJ2-1; the match to TRBD2 covers 13 bases. Here the CDR3 DNA reads TGTGCCAGCAGGAAGACTAGCGGGGGGTCGTACAATGAGCAGTTCTTC. As protein: CASRKTSGGSYNEQFF.